Shown below are 23 T cell receptor beta chains from a single sample sequenced in a study of T cell changes during pregnancy in multiple sclerosis. The protocol was immunoSEQ multiplex PCR, while the TCRdb copy is restricted to in-frame clones and leaves out a portion. The sample includes roughly 80,000 clones, 93% of them seen just once. The specimen was peripheral blood, collected in the second trimester of pregnancy. The receptors were sampled from a female donor with multiple sclerosis, enrolled in a pregnancy study.

This rearrangement joins TRBV20-1 to TRBJ2-2; the D is unclear. Per the germline V gene, CDR1 is DFQATT and CDR2 is SNEGSKA (reference sequence). V lost 6 bases and J lost 7, with 9 bases in between. This CDR3 spans 11 amino acids. CDR3 nucleotide sequence: TGCAGTGCAGCCGCCCTCGGGGAGCTGTTTTTT. The encoded protein is CSAAALGELFF.

As concerns this clone: One junction end disagrees with the germline gene, perhaps due to a read error. This chain uses TRBV7-7 with TRBJ2-7, with D maybe TRBD2 (6 bases). In germline, CDR1 is SSHAT, CDR2 FNYEAQ (reference sequence). The CDR3 covers 13 residues. The CDR3 sequence is CASSLAASYEQYF. For the CDR3, the DNA is TGTGCTAGCAGCTTAGCGGCCTCCTACGAGCAGTACTTC.

The V gene is TRBV27, the J gene TRBJ1-1, with no clear D. The germline V gene encodes CDR1 MNHEY and CDR2 SMNVEV (reference sequence). This CDR3 has 14 amino acids. V was shortened by 2 bases and J by 0 bases, with 7 bases between the two germline ends. The CDR3 sequence: CASSLEGLNTEAFF. The DNA of the CDR3 is TGTGCCAGCAGTTTAGAGGGCTTGAACACTGAAGCTTTCTTT.

The chain links TRBV10-3 to TRBJ2-1, with D perhaps TRBD2 (6 bases). V lost 6 bases and J 7 bases, leaving 16 bases between the germline ends. CDR3 length equals 14 residues. Looked up from germline, CDR1 is ENHRY and CDR2 is SYGVKD. CDR3 coding DNA: TGTGCCATCAGCCGGAGTACGGCGGGGAATGAGCAGTTCTTC. Translating gives CAISRSTAGNEQFF.

The chain uses TRBV7-2 and TRBJ1-2; possible D gene TRBD1, 6 bases. Germline V gives CDR1 SGHTA, CDR2 FQGNSA. V was clipped by 5 bases and J by 4 bases, with 17 bases between them. This CDR3 comprises 15 residues. CDR3 sequence reads: CASSPSGGGGYGYTF. CDR3 nucleotides: TGTGCCAGCAGCCCGAGTGGCGGGGGCGGCTATGGCTACACCTTC.

V and J are TRBV6-6 and TRBJ1-2; D gene unclear. This CDR3 is 13 amino acids long. The V end lost 4 bases, the J end lost 2 bases, and 8 bases lay between the germline ends. Germline V gene data show CDR1 as MNHNY and CDR2 as SVGAGI (reference sequence). In nucleotides, the CDR3 is TGTGCCAGCAGTTTCGACACAAACTATGGCTACACCTTC. It encodes CASSFDTNYGYTF.

The gene calls are TRBV5-1 and TRBJ2-7, with TRBD1 as a possible D gene (5 bases). Germline CDR1 is SGHRS and CDR2 is YFSETQ. The CDR3 has 12 residues. V lost 2 bases, J lost 6 bases, and 9 bases lay in between. CDR3 in amino acids: CASSFSGAEQYF. The DNA of the CDR3 is TGCGCCAGCAGCTTTAGTGGGGCCGAGCAGTACTTC. Looking up the rest from reference TRBV5-1 and TRBJ2-7 gives the full variable domain: KAGVTQTPRYLIKTRGQQVTLSCSPISGHRSVSWYQQTPGQGLQFLFEYFSETQRNKGNFPGRFSGRQFSNSRSEMNVSTLELGDSALYLCASSFSGAEQYFGPGTRLTVT.

The chain couples TRBV7-9 to TRBJ1-2, with a possible D match to TRBD1 (5 bases). Trimming took off 5 bases at V and 3 bases at J, with 13 bases between the two ends. The CDR3 length is 14 residues. Per the germline V gene, CDR1 is SEHNR and CDR2 is FQNEAQ (reference sequence). DNA for the CDR3: TGTGCCAGCAGCCCCGGGGGGAACTACTATGGCTACACCTTC. It is translated as CASSPGGNYYGYTF.

V gene TRBV18 combines with J gene TRBJ1-2; the D gene is possibly TRBD1 (5 bases). The ends were cut back, 5 bases at V and 3 bases at J, with 16 bases in the middle. The CDR3 is made up of 15 amino acids. Germline V gene lookup returns CDR1 KGHSH and CDR2 LQKENI. This CDR3 is CASSFFPSTDYGYTF. CDR3 bases: TGTGCCAGCTCATTTTTCCCCTCGACAGACTATGGCTACACCTTC.

The gene calls are TRBV7-6 and TRBJ2-7; TRBD1 aligns across 8 bases. The CDR3 has 14 amino acids. V gave up 0 bases and J gave up 6 bases; unmatched junction bases: 4. Germline CDR1 SGHVS, CDR2 FNYEAQ. CDR3 residues: CASSLAGRGLEQYF. CDR3 in DNA: TGTGCCAGCAGCTTAGCTGGCAGGGGGCTCGAGCAGTACTTC.

V usage is TRBV7-8 and J usage is TRBJ2-1; D ambiguous. Germline V gene lookup returns CDR1 SGHVS and CDR2 FQNEAQ. The CDR3 contains 18 residues. The ends were cut back, 5 bases at V and 0 bases at J, with 20 bases in the middle. In nucleotides, the CDR3 is TGTGCCAGCAGCGCAGGCCCTAAGGTCCCCCGCTCCTACAATGAGCAGTTCTTC. Residues: CASSAGPKVPRSYNEQFF.

The chain has TRBV9 and TRBJ2-3; the D is unclear. This CDR3 has 14 residues. V was pared by 6 bases and J by 4 bases, with 15 bases between. The germline V gene encodes CDR1 SGDLS and CDR2 YYNGEE. The DNA of the CDR3 is TGTGCCAGCAATCCTACTACGGCGGCAGATACGCAGTATTTT. Its protein product is CASNPTTAADTQYF.

This chain connects TRBV29-1 to TRBJ2-7; D perhaps matches TRBD2 (6 bases). V gave up 5 bases and J gave up 1 base, with 9 bases separating them. This CDR3 is built from 12 residues. CDR1 is SQVTM, CDR2 ANQGSEA, per germline. Here the CDR3 reads CSVYAGSYEQYF. DNA of the CDR3: TGCAGCGTTTATGCGGGGTCCTACGAGCAGTACTTC.

The chain combines TRBV30 with TRBJ2-5; a possible D gene is TRBD2 (6 bases). Per germline, CDR1 GTSNPN and CDR2 SVGIG (reference sequence). V lost 4 bases to trimming and J lost 7 bases, with 7 bases between them. The CDR3 extends over 10 amino acids. The CDR3 is CAWMGGTQYF. As DNA, the CDR3 is TGTGCCTGGATGGGAGGGACCCAGTACTTC.

The V and J genes are TRBV5-6 and TRBJ1-4; the match to TRBD1 covers 8 bases. CDR3 length equals 15 residues. The germline CDR1 and CDR2 sequences are SGHDT and YYEEEE. With V trimmed by 5 bases and J by 0 bases, 3 bases remained unmatched. The CDR3 reads CASRPQGATNEKLFF. The CDR3 DNA sequence: TGTGCCAGCAGGCCACAGGGGGCAACTAATGAAAAACTGTTTTTT.

The V and J genes are TRBV15 and TRBJ2-5; D possibly corresponds to TRBD2 (6 bases). Looked up from germline, CDR1 is LNHNV and CDR2 is YYDKDF (reference sequence). V was clipped by 3 bases and J by 2 bases, with 13 bases between them. The CDR3 extends over 15 amino acids. The CDR3 spells CATSSGSLGQETQYF. For the CDR3, the DNA is TGTGCCACCAGCAGCGGGAGTCTCGGTCAAGAGACCCAGTACTTC.

The gene calls are TRBV27 and TRBJ2-5; 12 bases fit TRBD2. Trimming cost V 4 bases and J 2 bases; bases outside gene matches: 14. Germline CDR1 is MNHEY and CDR2 is SMNVEV (reference sequence). This CDR3 region has 19 residues. The chain's CDR3 is CASSYLHIGTSGQQETQYF. DNA for the CDR3: TGTGCCAGCAGTTATCTCCACATCGGGACTAGCGGGCAACAAGAGACCCAGTACTTC.

The chain uses TRBV9 and TRBJ1-1; 7 positions match TRBD1. Germline CDR1 and CDR2: SGDLS and YYNGEE. Unmatched junction bases numbered 14, after V lost 4 bases and J lost 8 bases. The CDR3 totals 15 residues. This CDR3 reads CASSMLGQALEEAFF. In DNA form, the CDR3 reads TGTGCCAGCAGCATGCTTGGACAGGCCCTTGAGGAAGCTTTCTTT.

The rearrangement joins TRBV30 to TRBJ2-1, with D possibly being TRBD2 (5 bases). Looked up from germline, CDR1 is GTSNPN and CDR2 is SVGIG (reference sequence). This CDR3 has 15 residues. Trimming removed 6 bases from V and 4 bases from J, with 19 bases in between. CDR3 nucleotide sequence: TGTGCCTGCGCCTTTCGGACTGATCCGTACAATGAGCAGTTCTTC. Translation gives CACAFRTDPYNEQFF.

V gene TRBV7-8 combines with J gene TRBJ1-6; TRBD1 might be the D (6 bases). This CDR3 region has 16 residues. V was shortened by 5 bases and J by 5 bases, with 16 bases between the two germline ends. Germline-derived CDR1 and CDR2 are SGHVS and FQNEAQ. The CDR3 here is CASSQGGTMNNSPLHF. The DNA for the CDR3 is TGTGCCAGCAGCCAAGGTGGGACAATGAATAATTCACCCCTCCACTTT.

The chain joins TRBV29-1 to TRBJ1-4; tentatively, D is TRBD1 (6 bases). The CDR3 covers 12 residues. Germline V lookup: CDR1 SQVTM, CDR2 ANQGSEA. The CDR3 loop is CSAIQGTEKLFF. Here the CDR3 DNA reads TGCAGTGCCATCCAGGGGACTGAAAAACTGTTTTTT.

The V and J genes are TRBV6-5 and TRBJ1-1, with a possible D match to TRBD1 (5 bases). V was shortened by 4 bases and J by 5 bases, with 14 bases between the two germline ends. In germline, CDR1 is MNHEY, CDR2 SVGAGI. The CDR3 spans 14 residues. The chain's CDR3 is CASSFGGSRTEAFF. The CDR3 nucleotides read TGTGCCAGCAGTTTTGGGGGGAGTCGGACTGAAGCTTTCTTT.

J is TRBJ1-4 and V is TRBV7-6, with TRBD1 identical over 8 bases. Germline CDR1 SGHVS, CDR2 FNYEAQ. V lost 1 base and J lost 3; bases outside the gene matches: 7. CDR3 size: 17 residues. The CDR3 coding sequence is TGTGCCAGCAGCTTAGGGAGGCTGACAGGGGCTAATGAAAAACTGTTTTTT. Its protein product is CASSLGRLTGANEKLFF.